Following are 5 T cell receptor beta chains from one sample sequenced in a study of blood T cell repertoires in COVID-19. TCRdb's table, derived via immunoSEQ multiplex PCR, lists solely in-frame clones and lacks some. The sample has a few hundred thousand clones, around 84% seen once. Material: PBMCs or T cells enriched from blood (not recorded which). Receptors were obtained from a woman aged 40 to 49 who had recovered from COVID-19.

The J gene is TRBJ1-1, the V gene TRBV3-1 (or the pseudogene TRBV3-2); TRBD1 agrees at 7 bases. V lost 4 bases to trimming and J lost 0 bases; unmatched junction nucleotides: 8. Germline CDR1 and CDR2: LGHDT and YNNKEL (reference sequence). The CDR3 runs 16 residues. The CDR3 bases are TGTGCCAGCAGCCCATGGGACAGACGTCTGAACACTGAAGCTTTCTTT. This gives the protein CASSPWDRRLNTEAFF.

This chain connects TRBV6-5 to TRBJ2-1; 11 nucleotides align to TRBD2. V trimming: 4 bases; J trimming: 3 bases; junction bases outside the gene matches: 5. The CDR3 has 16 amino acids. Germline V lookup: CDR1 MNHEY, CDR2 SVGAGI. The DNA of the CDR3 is TGTGCCAGCAGTTCCCGACTAGCGGGAAACTACAATGAGCAGTTCTTC. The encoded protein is CASSSRLAGNYNEQFF.

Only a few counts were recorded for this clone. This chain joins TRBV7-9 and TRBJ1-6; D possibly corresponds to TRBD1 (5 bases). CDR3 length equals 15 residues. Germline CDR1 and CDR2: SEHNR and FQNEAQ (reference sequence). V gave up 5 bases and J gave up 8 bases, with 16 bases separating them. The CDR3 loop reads CASSPREGRDSPLHF. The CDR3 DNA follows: TGTGCCAGCAGCCCGAGGGAGGGGAGGGATTCACCCCTCCACTTT.

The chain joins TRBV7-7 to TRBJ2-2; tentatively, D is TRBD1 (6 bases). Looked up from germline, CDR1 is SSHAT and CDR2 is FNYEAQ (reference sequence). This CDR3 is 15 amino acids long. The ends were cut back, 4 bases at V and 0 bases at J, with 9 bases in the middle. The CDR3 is CASSSGTPNTGELFF. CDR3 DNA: TGTGCCAGCAGCTCCGGGACACCGAACACCGGGGAGCTGTTTTTT.

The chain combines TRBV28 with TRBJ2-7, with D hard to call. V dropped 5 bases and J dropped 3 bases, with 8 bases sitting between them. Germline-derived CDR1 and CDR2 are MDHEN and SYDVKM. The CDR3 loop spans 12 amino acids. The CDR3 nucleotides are TGTGCCAGCAGTCTGCAGGACTACGAGCAGTACTTC. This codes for CASSLQDYEQYF.